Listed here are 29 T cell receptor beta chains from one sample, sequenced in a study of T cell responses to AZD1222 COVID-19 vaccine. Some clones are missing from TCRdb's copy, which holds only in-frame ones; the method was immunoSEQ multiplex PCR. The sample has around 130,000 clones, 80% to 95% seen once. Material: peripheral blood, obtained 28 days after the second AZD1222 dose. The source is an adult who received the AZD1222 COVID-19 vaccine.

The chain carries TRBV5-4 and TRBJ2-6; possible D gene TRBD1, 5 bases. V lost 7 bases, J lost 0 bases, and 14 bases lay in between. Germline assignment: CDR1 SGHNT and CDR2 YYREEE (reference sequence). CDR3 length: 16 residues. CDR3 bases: TGTGCCAGCGGAATACGACAGCCCTCTGGGGCCAACGTCCTGACTTTC. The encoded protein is CASGIRQPSGANVLTF.

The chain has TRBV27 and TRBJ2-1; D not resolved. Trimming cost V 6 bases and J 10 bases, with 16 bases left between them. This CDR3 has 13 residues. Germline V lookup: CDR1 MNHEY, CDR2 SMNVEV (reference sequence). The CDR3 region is CASSPFPREEQFF. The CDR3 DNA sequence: TGTGCCAGCAGCCCTTTCCCCCGAGAAGAGCAGTTCTTC.

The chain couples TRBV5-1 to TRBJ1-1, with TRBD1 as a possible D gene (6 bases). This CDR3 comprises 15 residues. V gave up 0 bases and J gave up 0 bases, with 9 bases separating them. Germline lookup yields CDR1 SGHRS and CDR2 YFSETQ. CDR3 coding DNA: TGCGCCAGCAGCTTGGCTCAGGGGATGAACACTGAAGCTTTCTTT. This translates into CASSLAQGMNTEAFF.

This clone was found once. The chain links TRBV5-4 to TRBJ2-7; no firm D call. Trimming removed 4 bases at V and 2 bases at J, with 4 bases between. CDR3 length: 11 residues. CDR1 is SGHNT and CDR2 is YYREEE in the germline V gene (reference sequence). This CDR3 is CASSDAYEQYF. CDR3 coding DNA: TGTGCCAGCAGCGACGCCTACGAGCAGTACTTC.

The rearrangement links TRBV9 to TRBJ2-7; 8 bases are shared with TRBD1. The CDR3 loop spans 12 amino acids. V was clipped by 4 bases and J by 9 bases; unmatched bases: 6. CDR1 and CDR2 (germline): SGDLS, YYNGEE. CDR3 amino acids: CASSSRGTGQYF. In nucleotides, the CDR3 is TGTGCCAGCAGCTCCCGCGGGACAGGGCAGTACTTC.

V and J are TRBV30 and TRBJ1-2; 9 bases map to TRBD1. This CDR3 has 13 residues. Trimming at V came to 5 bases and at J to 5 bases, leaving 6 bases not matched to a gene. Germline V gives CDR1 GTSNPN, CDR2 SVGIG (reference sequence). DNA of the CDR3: TGTGCCTGGTTCCCAGGACAGGGGTATGGCTACACCTTC. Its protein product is CAWFPGQGYGYTF.

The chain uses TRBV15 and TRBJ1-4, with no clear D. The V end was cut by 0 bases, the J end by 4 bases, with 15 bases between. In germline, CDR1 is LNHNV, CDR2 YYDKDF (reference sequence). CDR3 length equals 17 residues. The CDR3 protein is CATSRDLSSYGNEKLFF. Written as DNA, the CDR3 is TGTGCCACCAGCAGAGATCTTAGTAGTTATGGTAATGAAAAACTGTTTTTT.

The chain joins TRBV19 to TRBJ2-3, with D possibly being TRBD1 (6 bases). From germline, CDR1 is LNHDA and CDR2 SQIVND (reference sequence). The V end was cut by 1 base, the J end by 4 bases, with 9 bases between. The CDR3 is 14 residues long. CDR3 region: CASSIVEGADTQYF. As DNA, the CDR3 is TGTGCCAGTAGTATAGTTGAGGGGGCAGATACGCAGTATTTT.

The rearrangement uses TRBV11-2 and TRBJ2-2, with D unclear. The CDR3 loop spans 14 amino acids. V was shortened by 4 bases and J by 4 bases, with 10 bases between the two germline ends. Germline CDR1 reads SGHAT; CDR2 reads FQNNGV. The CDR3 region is CASSSRVLTGELFF. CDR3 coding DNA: TGTGCCAGCAGCTCCCGGGTTCTCACCGGGGAGCTGTTTTTT. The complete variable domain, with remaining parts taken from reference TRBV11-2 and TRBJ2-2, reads EAGVAQSPRYKIIEKRQSVAFWCNPISGHATLYWYQQILGQGPKLLIQFQNNGVVDDSQLPKDRFSAERLKGVDSTLKIQPAKLEDSAVYLCASSSRVLTGELFFGEGSRLTVL.

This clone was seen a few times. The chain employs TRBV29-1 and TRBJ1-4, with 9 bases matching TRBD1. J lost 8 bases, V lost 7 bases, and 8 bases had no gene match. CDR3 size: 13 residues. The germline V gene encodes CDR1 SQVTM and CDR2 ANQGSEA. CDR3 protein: CSAQTGGEEKLFF. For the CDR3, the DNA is TGCAGCGCCCAGACAGGGGGTGAAGAAAAACTGTTTTTT.

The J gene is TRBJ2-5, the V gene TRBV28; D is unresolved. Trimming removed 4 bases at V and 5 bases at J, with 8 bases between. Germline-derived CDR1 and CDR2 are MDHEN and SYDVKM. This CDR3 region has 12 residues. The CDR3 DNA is TGTGCCAGCAGTTCATTACGGGAGACCCAGTACTTC. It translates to CASSSLRETQYF.

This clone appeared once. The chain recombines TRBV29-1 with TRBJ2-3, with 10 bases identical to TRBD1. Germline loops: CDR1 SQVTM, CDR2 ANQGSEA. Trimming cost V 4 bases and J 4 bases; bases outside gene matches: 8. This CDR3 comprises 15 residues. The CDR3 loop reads CSVGQGAKSADTQYF. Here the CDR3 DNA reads TGCAGCGTTGGACAGGGGGCGAAATCGGCAGATACGCAGTATTTT.

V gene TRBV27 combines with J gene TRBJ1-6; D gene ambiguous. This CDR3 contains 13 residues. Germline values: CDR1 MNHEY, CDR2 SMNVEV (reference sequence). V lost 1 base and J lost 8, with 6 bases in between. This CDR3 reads CASSLWLDSPLHF. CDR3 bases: TGTGCCAGCAGTTTATGGCTGGATTCACCCCTCCACTTT.

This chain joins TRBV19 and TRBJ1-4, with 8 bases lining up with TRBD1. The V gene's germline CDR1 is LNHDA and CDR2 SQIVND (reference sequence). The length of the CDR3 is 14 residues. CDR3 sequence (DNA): TGTGCTACACGAGTCCAGGGGGCCCGGGAAAAACTGTTTTTT. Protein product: CATRVQGAREKLFF. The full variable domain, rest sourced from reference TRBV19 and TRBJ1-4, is DGGITQSPKYLFRKEGQNVTLSCEQNLNHDAMYWYRQDPGQGLRLIYYSQIVNDFQKGDIAEGYSVSREKKESFPLTVTSAQKNPTAFYLCATRVQGAREKLFFGSGTQLSVL.

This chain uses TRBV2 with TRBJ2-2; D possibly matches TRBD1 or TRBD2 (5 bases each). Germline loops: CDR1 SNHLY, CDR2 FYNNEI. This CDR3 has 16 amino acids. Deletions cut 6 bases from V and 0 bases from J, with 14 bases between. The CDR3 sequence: CASRELGTTNTGELFF. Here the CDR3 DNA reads TGTGCCAGCAGGGAACTGGGGACGACGAACACCGGGGAGCTGTTTTTT.

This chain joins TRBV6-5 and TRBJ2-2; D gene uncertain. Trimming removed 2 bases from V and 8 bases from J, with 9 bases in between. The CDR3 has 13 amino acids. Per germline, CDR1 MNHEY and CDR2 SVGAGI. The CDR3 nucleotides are TGTGCCAGCAGTTACGTCATCAATGGGGAGCTGTTTTTT. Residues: CASSYVINGELFF.

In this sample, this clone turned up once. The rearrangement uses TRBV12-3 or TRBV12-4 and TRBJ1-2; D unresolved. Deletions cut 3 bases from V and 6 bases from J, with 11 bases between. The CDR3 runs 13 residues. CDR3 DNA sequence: TGTGCCAGCAGTTTTCGGGCATCCCATGGCTACACCTTC. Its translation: CASSFRASHGYTF.

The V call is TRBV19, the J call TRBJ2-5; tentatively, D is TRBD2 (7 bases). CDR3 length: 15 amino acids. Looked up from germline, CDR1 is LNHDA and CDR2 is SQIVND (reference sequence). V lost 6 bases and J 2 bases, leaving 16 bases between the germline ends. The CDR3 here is CASRPGEGGQETQYF. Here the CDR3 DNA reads TGTGCCAGTAGGCCAGGGGAGGGGGGACAAGAGACCCAGTACTTC.

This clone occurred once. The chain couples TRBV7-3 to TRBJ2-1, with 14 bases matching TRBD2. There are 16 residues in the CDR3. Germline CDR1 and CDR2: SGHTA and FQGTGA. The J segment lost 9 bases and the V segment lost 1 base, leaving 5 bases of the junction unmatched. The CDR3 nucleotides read TGTGCCAGCAGCTTAAGGACTAGCGGGGGGTTGGGTGAGCAGTTCTTC. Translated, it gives CASSLRTSGGLGEQFF.

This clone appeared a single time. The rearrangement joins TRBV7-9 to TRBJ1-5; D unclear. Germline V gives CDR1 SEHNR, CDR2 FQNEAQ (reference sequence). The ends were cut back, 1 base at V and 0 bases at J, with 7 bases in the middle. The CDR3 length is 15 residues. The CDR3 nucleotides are TGTGCCAGCAGCTTAGGATCCTATAGCAATCAGCCCCAGCATTTT. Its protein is CASSLGSYSNQPQHF.

CDR3: CASSSGLAGEADTQYF. The CDR3 DNA reads as TGTGCCAGCAGTTCAGGACTAGCGGGAGAAGCAGATACGCAGTATTTT. This chain connects TRBV7-3 to TRBJ2-3; 13 positions match TRBD2. The CDR3 sequence is 16 residues long. Germline V gene sequence: CDR1 SGHTA, CDR2 FQGTGA. J was trimmed by 4 bases and V by 6 bases; bases with no gene match: 7. The whole variable domain, remainder taken from reference TRBV7-3 and TRBJ2-3, is GAGVSQTPSNKVTEKGKYVELRCDPISGHTALYWYRQSLGQGPEFLIYFQGTGAADDSGLPNDRFFAVRPEGSVSTLKIQRTERGDSAVYLCASSSGLAGEADTQYFGPGTRLTVL.

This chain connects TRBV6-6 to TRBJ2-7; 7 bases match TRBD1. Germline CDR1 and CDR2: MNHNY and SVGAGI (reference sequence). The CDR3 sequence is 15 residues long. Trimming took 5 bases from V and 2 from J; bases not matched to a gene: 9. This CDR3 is CASSQITGAAYEQYF. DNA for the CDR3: TGTGCCAGCAGTCAGATTACAGGGGCCGCCTACGAGCAGTACTTC.

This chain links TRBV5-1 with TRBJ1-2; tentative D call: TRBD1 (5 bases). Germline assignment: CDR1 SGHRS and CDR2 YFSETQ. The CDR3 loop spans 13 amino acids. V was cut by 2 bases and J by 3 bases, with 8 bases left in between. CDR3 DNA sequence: TGCGCCAGCAGCTTTGGGGGGGACTATGGCTACACCTTC. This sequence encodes CASSFGGDYGYTF. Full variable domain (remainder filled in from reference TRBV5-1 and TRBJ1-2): KAGVTQTPRYLIKTRGQQVTLSCSPISGHRSVSWYQQTPGQGLQFLFEYFSETQRNKGNFPGRFSGRQFSNSRSEMNVSTLELGDSALYLCASSFGGDYGYTFGSGTRLTVV.

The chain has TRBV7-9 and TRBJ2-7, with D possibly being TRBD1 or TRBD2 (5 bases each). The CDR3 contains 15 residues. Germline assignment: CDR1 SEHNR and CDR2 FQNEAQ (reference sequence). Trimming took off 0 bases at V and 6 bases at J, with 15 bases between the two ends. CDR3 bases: TGTGCCAGCAGCTTAGCAGGGTACGGGGCCAGCGAGCAGTACTTC. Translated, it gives CASSLAGYGASEQYF. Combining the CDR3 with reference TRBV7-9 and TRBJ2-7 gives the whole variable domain DTGVSQNPRHKITKRGQNVTFRCDPISEHNRLYWYRQTLGQGPEFLTYFQNEAQLEKSRLLSDRFSAERPKGSFSTLEIQRTEQGDSAMYLCASSLAGYGASEQYFGPGTRLTVT.

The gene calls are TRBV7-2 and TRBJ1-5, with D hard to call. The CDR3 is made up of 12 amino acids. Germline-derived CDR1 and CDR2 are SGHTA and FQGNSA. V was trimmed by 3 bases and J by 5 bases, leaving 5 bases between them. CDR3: CASSFGYQPQHF. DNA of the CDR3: TGTGCCAGCAGCTTTGGATATCAGCCCCAGCATTTT. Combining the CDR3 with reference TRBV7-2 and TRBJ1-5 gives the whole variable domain GAGVSQSPSNKVTEKGKDVELRCDPISGHTALYWYRQSLGQGLEFLIYFQGNSAPDKSGLPSDRFSAERTGGSVSTLTIQRTQQEDSAVYLCASSFGYQPQHFGDGTRLSIL.

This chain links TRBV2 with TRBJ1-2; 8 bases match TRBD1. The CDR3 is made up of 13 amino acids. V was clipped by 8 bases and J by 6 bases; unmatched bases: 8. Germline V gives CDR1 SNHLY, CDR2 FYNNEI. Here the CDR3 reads CASLIRTGNGYTF. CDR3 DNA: TGTGCCAGCCTCATTCGGACAGGGAATGGCTACACCTTC.

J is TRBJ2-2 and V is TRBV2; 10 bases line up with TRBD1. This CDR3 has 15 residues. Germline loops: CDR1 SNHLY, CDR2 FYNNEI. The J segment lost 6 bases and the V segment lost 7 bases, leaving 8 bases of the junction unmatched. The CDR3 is CASTRDRGRSGELFF. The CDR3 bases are TGTGCCAGCACCAGGGACAGGGGCCGCTCCGGGGAGCTGTTTTTT.

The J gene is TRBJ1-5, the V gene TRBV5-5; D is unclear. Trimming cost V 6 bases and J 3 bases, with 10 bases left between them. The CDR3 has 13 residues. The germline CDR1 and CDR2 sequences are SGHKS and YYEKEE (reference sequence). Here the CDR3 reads CASNRAPNQPQHF. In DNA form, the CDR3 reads TGTGCCAGCAATAGGGCCCCCAATCAGCCCCAGCATTTT.

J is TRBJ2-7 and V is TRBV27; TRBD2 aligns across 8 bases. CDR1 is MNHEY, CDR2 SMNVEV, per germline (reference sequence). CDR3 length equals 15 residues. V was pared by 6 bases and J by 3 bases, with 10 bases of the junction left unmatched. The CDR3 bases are TGTGCCAGCAGGCTACAGCGGGAGTCGGACTACGAGCAGTACTTC. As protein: CASRLQRESDYEQYF.